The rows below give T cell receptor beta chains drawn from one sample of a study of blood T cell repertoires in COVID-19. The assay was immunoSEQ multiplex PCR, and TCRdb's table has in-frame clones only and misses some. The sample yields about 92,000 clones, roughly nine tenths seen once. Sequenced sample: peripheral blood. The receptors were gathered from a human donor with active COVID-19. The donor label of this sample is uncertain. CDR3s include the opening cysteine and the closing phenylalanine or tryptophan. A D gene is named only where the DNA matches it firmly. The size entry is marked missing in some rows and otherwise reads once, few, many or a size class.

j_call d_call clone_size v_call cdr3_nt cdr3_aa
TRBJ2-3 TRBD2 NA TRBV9 TGTGCCAGCAGCTCAGGACTAGCGGGGCCATCCCGCCCAGATACGCAGTATTTT CASSSGLAGPSRPDTQYF
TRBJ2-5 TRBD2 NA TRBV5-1 TGCGCCAGCAGCCCGAGCGGGGGCTATCAAGAGACCCAGTACTTC CASSPSGGYQETQYF
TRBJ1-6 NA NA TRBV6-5 TGTGCCAGCAGTTCCCCAGGGAAAAGGGGTTCACCCCTCCACTTT CASSSPGKRGSPLHF
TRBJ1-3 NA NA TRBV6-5 TGTGCCAGCAGCCTCTACTCTGGAAACACCATATATTTT CASSLYSGNTIYF
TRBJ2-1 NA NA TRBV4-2 TGTGCCAGCAGCCCCCCCGGCGAGGGCCATGAGCAGTTCTTC CASSPPGEGHEQFF
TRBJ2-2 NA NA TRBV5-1 TGCGCCAGCAGCTTAAGCCAGGGGCGAAAAAACACCGGGGAGCTGTTTTTT CASSLSQGRKNTGELFF
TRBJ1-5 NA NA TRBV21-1 TGTGCCAGCAGGAAAAAGCGGGTGTTTTCTTTGGTTTTGGGCGATAGCAATCAGCCCCAGCATTTT CASRKKRVFSLVLGDSNQPQHF
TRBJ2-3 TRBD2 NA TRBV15 TGTGCCACCAGCAGGGAGCGGGGGGCCGCAGATACGCAGTATTTT CATSRERGAADTQYF
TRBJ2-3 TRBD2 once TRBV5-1 TGCGCCAGCAGCCCGAGCGGGACTAGCGGGGGTACAGATACGCAGTATTTT CASSPSGTSGGTDTQYF
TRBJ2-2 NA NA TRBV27 TGTGCCAGCAGTTTATCACAGGGTGGGGGGGAGCTGTTTTTT CASSLSQGGGELFF
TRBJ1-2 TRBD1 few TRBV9 TGTGCCAGCAGCGTGGGACAGGGGACAGGTGGCTACACCTTC CASSVGQGTGGYTF
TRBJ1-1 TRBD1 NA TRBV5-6 TGTGCCAGCAGCTTATGGACAGGGAGGGGCACTGAAGCTTTCTTT CASSLWTGRGTEAFF
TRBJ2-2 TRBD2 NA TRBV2 TGTGCCAGCAGCTTTAGCGGGGGTACGAACACCGGGGAGCTGTTTTTT CASSFSGGTNTGELFF
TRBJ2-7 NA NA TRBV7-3 TGTGCCAGCAGCTTATGGGCAGGCTACGAGCAGTACTTC CASSLWAGYEQYF
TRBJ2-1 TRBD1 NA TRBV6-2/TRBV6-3 TGTGCCAGCAGTTACGAGGCAGGGGGCTCAAGTGAGCAGTTCTTC CASSYEAGGSSEQFF
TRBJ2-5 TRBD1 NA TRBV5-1 TGCGCCAGCAGCGCCGACAGGGAAGAGACCCAGTACTTC CASSADREETQYF
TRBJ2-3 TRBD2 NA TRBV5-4 TGTGCCAGCAGCCCTACCGGTGGCGGGGGGGCGGGAGATACGCAGTATTTT CASSPTGGGGAGDTQYF
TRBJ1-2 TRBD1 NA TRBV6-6 TGTGCCAGCAGACCCCTCCTCGACAGGGGGGGCCCATTC CASRPLLDRGGPF
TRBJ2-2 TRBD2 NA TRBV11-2 TGTGCCAGCAGCTCTATAGCGGGGGGGGTCGGCGGGGAGCTGTTTTTT CASSSIAGGVGGELFF
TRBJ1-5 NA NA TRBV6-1 TGTGCCAGCAGTGAAATCCGAATTCTATACAATCAGCCCCAGCATTTT CASSEIRILYNQPQHF
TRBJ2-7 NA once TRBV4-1 TGCGCCAGCAGCCAAATACAGGGTCTTACCTACGAGCAGTACTTC CASSQIQGLTYEQYF
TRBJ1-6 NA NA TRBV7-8 TGTGCCAGCAGCTTAGGGGTGGCGGGGTTCCATTCACCCCTCCACTTT CASSLGVAGFHSPLHF
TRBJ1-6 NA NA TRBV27 TGTGCCAGCGGGCGTCGGGCGGGGGATAATTCACCCCTCCACTTT CASGRRAGDNSPLHF
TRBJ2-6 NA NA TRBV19 TGTGGGACGGGGATATCTGGGGCCAACGTCCTGACTTTC CGTGISGANVLTF
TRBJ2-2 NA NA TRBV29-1 TGCAGCGTTGTTGGCCCATTAAACACCGGGGAGCTGTTTTTT CSVVGPLNTGELFF
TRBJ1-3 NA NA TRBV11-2 TGTGCCAGCAGCTTACCAGGGGTCGGAAACACCATATATTTT CASSLPGVGNTIYF
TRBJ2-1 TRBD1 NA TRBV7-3 TGTGCCAGCAGCCTGGACAGGGTCAATGAGCAGTTCTTC CASSLDRVNEQFF
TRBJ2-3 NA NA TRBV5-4 TGTGCCAGCAGCTTCGGCGGGGACTCTAGCACAGATACGCAGTATTTT CASSFGGDSSTDTQYF
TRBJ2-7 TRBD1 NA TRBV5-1 TGCGCCAGCAGCTTGGTTCAGGGGGCCAGCGAGCAGTACTTC CASSLVQGASEQYF
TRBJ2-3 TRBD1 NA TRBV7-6 TGTGCCAGCAGCTTGTGGACAGGAGAGACAGATACGCAGTATTTT CASSLWTGETDTQYF
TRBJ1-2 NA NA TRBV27 TGTGCCAGCAGCCCTGACGCGGGGGCGGGCTCTGGCTACACCTTC CASSPDAGAGSGYTF
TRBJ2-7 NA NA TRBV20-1 TGCAGTGCTGGAACAGGGCTCGAGCAGTACTTC CSAGTGLEQYF
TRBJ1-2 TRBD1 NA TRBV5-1 TGCGCCAGCAGCCCGACCACAGGGGATGAAAATGGCTACACCTTC CASSPTTGDENGYTF
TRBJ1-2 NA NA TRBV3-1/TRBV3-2 TGTGCCAGCAGCCCAACCCGAGCCAGTCGGGGTGGCTACACCTTC CASSPTRASRGGYTF
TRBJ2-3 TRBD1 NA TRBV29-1 TGCAGCCACCGGGACAGGGGGCCGTCAGATACGCAGTATTTT CSHRDRGPSDTQYF
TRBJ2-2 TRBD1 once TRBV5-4 TGTGCCAGCAGCTGGGGACAGGGGAACACCGGGGAGCTGTTTTTT CASSWGQGNTGELFF
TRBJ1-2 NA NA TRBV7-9 TGTGCCAGCAGACCCCATGAGGGTGGCTACACCTTC CASRPHEGGYTF
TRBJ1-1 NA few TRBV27 TGTGCCAGCAGTTTAGGCAGGGCCACTGAAGCTTTCTTT CASSLGRATEAFF
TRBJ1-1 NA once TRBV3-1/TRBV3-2 TGTGCCAGCAGCCAAGATGATGTAGCCGGGAATACTGAAGCTTTCTTT CASSQDDVAGNTEAFF
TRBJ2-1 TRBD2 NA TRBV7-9 TGTGCCAGCAGCCCCAGACTAGCGGAAACCTACAATGAGCAGTTCTTC CASSPRLAETYNEQFF
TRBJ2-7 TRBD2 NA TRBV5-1 TGCGCCAGCAGCTTGGGACTAGCGGGGGGTGCCGAGCAGTACTTC CASSLGLAGGAEQYF
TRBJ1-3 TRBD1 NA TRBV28 TGTGCCAGCAGTTTACCGGGACAGGGGACGGAAAACACCATATATTTT CASSLPGQGTENTIYF